Given below is one T cell receptor beta chain in context. Its antigen remains unidentified. This sample was included in a study of shared clonotypes between healthy human individuals. How the authors handled the data: Filtering differed since immunoSEQ provided only junctions, with no quality scores. The protocol was immunoSEQ multiplex PCR, while the TCRdb copy is restricted to in-frame clones and leaves out a portion. V and J calls plus clone size are reproduced from that table; the DNA served to infer D and trimming. The profile shows over 850,000 clones, 75% to 80% of them singletons. CDR3 length: 13 amino acids. Germline CDR1 reads MGHDK; CDR2 reads SYGVNS. V was trimmed by 2 bases and J by 5 bases, leaving 7 bases between them. Findings and caveats of the study: Naive subsets, compared against memory subsets, generally had larger estimated richness values. Blood was the only sampled material, and tissue repertoires likely differ. Few donors limited the genetic and exposure-history diversity represented.

Sequenced sample: memory CD4+ T cells from PBMCs. Regarding subset: CD45RA-negative fraction. This TCR derives from a man aged 18 to 30 in good health. Some clones in this sample may be carry-over from other donors' samples. The J gene is TRBJ1-5, the V gene TRBV25-1; no clear D. The CDR3 spells CASSEREDQPQHF. The CDR3 region has the DNA TGTGCCAGCAGTGAACGCGAGGATCAGCCCCAGCATTTT.